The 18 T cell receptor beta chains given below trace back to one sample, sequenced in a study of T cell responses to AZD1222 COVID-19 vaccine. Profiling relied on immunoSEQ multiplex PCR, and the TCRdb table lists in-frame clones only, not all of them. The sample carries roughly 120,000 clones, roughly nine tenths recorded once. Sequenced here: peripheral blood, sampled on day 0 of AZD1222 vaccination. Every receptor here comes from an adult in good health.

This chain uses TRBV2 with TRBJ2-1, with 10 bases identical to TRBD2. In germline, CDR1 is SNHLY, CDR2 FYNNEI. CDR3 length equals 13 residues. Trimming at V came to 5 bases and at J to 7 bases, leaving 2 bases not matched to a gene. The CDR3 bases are TGTGCCAGCAGTAGGACTAGCGGAAATGAGCAGTTCTTC. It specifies CASSRTSGNEQFF.

CDR3 sequence reads: CASSSGSGHEQYF. Here the CDR3 DNA reads TGTGCCAGCAGTTCGGGCTCAGGACACGAGCAGTACTTC. The chain couples TRBV7-9 to TRBJ2-7; D unclear. The ends were cut back, 6 bases at V and 5 bases at J, with 14 bases in the middle. Germline V gene data show CDR1 as SEHNR and CDR2 as FQNEAQ (reference sequence). The length of the CDR3 is 13 residues.

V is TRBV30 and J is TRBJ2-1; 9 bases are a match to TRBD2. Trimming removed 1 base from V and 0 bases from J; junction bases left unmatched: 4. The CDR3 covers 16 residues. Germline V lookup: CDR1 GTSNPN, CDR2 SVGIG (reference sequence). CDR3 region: CAWSGLAVSSYNEQFF. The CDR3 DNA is TGTGCCTGGAGTGGACTAGCGGTAAGCTCCTACAATGAGCAGTTCTTC.

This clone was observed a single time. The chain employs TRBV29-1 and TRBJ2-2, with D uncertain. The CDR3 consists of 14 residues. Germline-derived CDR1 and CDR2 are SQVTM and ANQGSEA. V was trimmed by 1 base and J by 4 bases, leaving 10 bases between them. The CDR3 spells CSVEVSPLTGELFF. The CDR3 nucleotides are TGCAGCGTTGAAGTATCTCCTCTCACCGGGGAGCTGTTTTTT.

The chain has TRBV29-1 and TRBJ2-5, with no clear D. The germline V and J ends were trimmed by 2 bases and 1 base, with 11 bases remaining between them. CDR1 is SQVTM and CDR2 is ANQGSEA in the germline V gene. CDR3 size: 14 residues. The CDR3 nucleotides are TGCAGCGTTGAATCCCCCCAATTCCAAGAGACCCAGTACTTC. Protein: CSVESPQFQETQYF.

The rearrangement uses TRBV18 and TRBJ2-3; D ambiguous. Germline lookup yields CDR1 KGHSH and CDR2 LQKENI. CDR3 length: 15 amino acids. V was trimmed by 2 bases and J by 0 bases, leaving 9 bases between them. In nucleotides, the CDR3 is TGTGCCAGCTCACCATGGTGGAACAGCACAGATACGCAGTATTTT. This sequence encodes CASSPWWNSTDTQYF.

CDR3 region: CASSPRTGDDEQYF. CDR3 coding DNA: TGTGCCAGCTCACCGAGGACAGGGGACGACGAGCAGTACTTC. The chain uses TRBV18 and TRBJ2-7; 9 bases are shared with TRBD1. The trim removed 3 bases at V and 5 bases at J, leaving 5 bases unmatched. This CDR3 comprises 14 residues. CDR1 KGHSH and CDR2 LQKENI come from the germline V gene. The full variable domain, rest sourced from reference TRBV18 and TRBJ2-7, is NAGVMQNPRHLVRRRGQEARLRCSPMKGHSHVYWYRQLPEEGLKFMVYLQKENIIDESGMPKERFSAEFPKEGPSILRIQQVVRGDSAAYFCASSPRTGDDEQYFGPGTRLTVT.

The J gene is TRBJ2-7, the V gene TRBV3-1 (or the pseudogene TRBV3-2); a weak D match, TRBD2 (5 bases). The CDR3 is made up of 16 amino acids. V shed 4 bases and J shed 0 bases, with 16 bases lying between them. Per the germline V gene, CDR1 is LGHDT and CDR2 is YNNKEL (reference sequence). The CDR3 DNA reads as TGTGCCAGCAGCCCCCCGTTCGGGGTAAGCTCCTACGAGCAGTACTTC. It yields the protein CASSPPFGVSSYEQYF.

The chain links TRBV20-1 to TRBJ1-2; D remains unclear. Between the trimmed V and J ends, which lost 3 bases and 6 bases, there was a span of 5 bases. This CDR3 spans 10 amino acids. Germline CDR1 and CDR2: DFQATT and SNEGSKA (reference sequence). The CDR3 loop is CSARGNGYTF. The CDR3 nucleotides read TGCAGTGCTAGGGGAAATGGCTACACCTTC.

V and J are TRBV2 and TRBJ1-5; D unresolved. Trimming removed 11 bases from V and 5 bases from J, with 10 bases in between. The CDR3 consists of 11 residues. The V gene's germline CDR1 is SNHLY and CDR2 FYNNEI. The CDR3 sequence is CASRRDQPQHF. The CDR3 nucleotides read TGTGCCTCACGAAGGGATCAGCCCCAGCATTTT.

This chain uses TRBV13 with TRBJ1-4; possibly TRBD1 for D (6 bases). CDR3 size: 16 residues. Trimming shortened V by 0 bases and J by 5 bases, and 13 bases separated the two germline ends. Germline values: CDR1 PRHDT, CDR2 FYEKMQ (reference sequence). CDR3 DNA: TGTGCCAGCAGCTTAGGCTCTTTACAGGGAAATGAAAAACTGTTTTTT. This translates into CASSLGSLQGNEKLFF.

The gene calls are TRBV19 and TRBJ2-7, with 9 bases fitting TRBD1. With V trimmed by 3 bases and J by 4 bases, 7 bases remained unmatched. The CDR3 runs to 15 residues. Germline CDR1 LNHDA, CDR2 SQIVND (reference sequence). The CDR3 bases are TGTGCCAGTAGTATGGGGACAGGGACGGCGTACGAGCAGTACTTC. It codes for CASSMGTGTAYEQYF.

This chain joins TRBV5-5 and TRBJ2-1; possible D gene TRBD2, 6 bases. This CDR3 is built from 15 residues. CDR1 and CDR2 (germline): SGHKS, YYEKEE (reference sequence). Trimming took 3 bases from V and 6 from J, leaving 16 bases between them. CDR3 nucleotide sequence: TGTGCCAGCAGCTACGGCCCTGCGGGAAGCAATGAGCAGTTCTTC. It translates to CASSYGPAGSNEQFF.

CDR3 protein: CASGIAGSYNEQFF. The CDR3 coding sequence is TGTGCCAGCGGAATAGCGGGAAGTTACAATGAGCAGTTCTTC. The rearrangement links TRBV11-2 to TRBJ2-1; 8 bases are shared with TRBD2. Germline CDR1 and CDR2: SGHAT and FQNNGV. V shed 8 bases, J shed 4 bases, and the junction held 7 bases outside the gene matches. There are 14 residues in the CDR3.

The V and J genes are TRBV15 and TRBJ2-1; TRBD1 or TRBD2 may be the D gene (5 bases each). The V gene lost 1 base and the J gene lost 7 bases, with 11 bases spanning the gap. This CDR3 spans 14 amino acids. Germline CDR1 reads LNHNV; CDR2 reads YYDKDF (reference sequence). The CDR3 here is CATSRVDWGNEQFF. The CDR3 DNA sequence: TGTGCCACCAGCAGAGTCGACTGGGGGAATGAGCAGTTCTTC.

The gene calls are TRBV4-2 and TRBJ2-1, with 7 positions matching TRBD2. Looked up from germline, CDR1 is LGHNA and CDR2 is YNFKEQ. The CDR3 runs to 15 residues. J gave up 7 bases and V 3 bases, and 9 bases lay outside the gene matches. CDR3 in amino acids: CASSQSTSLLNEQFF. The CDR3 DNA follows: TGTGCCAGCAGCCAGTCGACTAGCTTGTTGAATGAGCAGTTCTTC.

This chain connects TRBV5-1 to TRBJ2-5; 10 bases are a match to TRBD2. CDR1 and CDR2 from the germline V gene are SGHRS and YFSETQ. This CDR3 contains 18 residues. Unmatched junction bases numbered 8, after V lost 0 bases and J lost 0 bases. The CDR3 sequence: CASSLVGLARRHQETQYF. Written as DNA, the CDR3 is TGCGCCAGCAGCTTGGTGGGACTAGCGAGACGCCACCAAGAGACCCAGTACTTC.

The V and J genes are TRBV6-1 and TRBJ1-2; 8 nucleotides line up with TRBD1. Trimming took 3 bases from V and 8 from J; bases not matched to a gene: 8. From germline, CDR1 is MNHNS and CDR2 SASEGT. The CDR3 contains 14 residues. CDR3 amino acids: CASSDLQGAGGYTF. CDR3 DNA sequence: TGTGCCAGCAGTGATCTCCAGGGGGCAGGGGGCTACACCTTC.